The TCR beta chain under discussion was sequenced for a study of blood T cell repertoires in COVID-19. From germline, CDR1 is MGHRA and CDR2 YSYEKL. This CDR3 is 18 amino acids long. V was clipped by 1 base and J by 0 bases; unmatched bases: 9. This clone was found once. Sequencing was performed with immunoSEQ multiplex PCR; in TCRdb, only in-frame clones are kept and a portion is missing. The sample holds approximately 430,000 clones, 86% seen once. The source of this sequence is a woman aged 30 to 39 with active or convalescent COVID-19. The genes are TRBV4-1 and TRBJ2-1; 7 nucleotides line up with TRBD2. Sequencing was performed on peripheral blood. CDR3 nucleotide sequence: TGCGCCAGCAGCCAAGGCGTATCCCCGGGGGGCTCCTACAATGAGCAGTTCTTC. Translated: CASSQGVSPGGSYNEQFF.